This T cell receptor (beta chain) was sequenced during a study of regulatory T cells in long-lasting Graves disease. Study information: Graves' cases, newly diagnosed, had used antithyroid drugs under 3 months.

The CDR3 extends over 18 amino acids. V shed 1 base and J 6 bases; nucleotides not matched to a gene: 13. Germline V CDR1 and CDR2: KGHSH, LQKENI. Construction of the TCR beta libraries employed iRepertoire HTBI primers in conjunction with Arm-PCR of CDR3 regions. As processed by the authors: Detected in the samples were some 68 TRBV and 14 to 15 TRBJ segments. Via MiXCR, TCRdb re-called the multiplex PCR reads, giving one row per CDR3 protein. These V and J calls rely on TCRdb rather than the paper's analysis. The top ten hold about 10% of the sample, which has roughly 420,000 distinct CDR3 sequences, 15% to 20% seen once. The sample holds many counts of this clonotype. Its antigen is not known. Findings of the study overall: Public clonotype sharing was higher in persistent than newly diagnosed patients. Relative to newly diagnosed Graves' patients, persistent ones had lower TCR diversity.

As to time point: newly diagnosed GD, antithyroid drugs for less than 3 months. Isolated PBMC RNA provided the starting material for the TCR library. The same data also went into a second study, on T cells in Graves' hyperthyroidism and ophthalmopathy.

The sequencing used peripheral blood mononuclear cells (PBMCs), collected at new diagnosis, from a patient treated with antithyroid drugs. This TCR came from a young woman with Graves disease. The chain uses TRBV18 and TRBJ2-3; TRBD2 matches 10 bases. The CDR3 nucleotides are TGTGCCAGCTCACCACTTTTTGGACTAGCGGTCCGGCGGGATACGCAGTATTTT. Translating it yields CASSPLFGLAVRRDTQYF.